The clone carrying this T cell receptor (beta chain) showed up just a few times. Its antigen is as yet unknown. Blood draws occurred at baseline, cycle 4 day 1, and cycle 7 day 1. Profiled with immunoSEQ multiplex PCR; TCRdb holds only in-frame clones, not every one. In the table there are approximately 3,400 clones, roughly 80% of which are singletons. With 7 bases removed from V and 9 bases from J, the gap between germline ends came to 15 bases. Looked up from germline, CDR1 is MDHEN and CDR2 is SYDVKM. The CDR3 extends over 12 amino acids. This specimen comes from a study of OX40 agonist ivuxolimab in advanced cancers. Study-level information: Ivuxolimab, an antibody acting as an agonist of OX40 (CD134), was used to treat patients. Findings and limits, study-wide: On average, CD8+ T cells showed a greater number of expanded clones than CD4+. Near-lowest levels of clonal expansion characterized partial responders at 0.1-3.0 mg/kg.

The sequence was collected from an adult with an advanced solid tumor such as melanoma, head and neck, liver or kidney cancer. This sequence joins TRBV28 and TRBJ1-2; no definite D call. The sequenced sample was CD4+ or CD8+ T cells sorted from blood, obtained in a trial of the OX40 agonist ivuxolimab. In DNA form, the CDR3 reads TGTGCCAGCACCTCACCCTCGGGTAGCTACACCTTC. Amino acid sequence: CASTSPSGSYTF.